This passage covers 7 T cell receptor beta chains from one sample sequenced in a study of T cells in Graves' hyperthyroidism and ophthalmopathy. It was RNA transcripts that yielded the amplified TCR beta CDR3 regions. Primed by the HTBI set, a first-round RT-PCR was run on the TCR CDR3. TCRdb fed the multiplex PCR reads into MiXCR, producing one record per CDR3 protein. The sample contains hundreds of thousands of distinct CDR3 sequences, over 35% of which appear only once. Sequenced input: blood. The receptors were sampled from a man younger than 35 with Graves' hyperthyroidism.

To note about this clonotype: Compared with germline, one end of the junction differs, possibly owing to a read error. The chain uses TRBV7-2 and TRBJ2-5; D is possibly TRBD2 (6 bases). This CDR3 contains 13 residues. Germline CDR1 reads SGHTA; CDR2 reads FQGNSA. The DNA for the CDR3 is TGTGCCAGCACCTTATCGGGAGACCCACCCCAGTACTTC. Its protein is CASTLSGDPPQYF.

The V call is TRBV4-1, the J call TRBJ1-4, with D hard to call. Germline assignment: CDR1 MGHRA and CDR2 YSYEKL. The CDR3 consists of 15 residues. V was clipped by 2 bases and J by 5 bases, with 12 bases between them. The CDR3 nucleotides read TGCGCCAGCAGCCAACCGGTCGGAGCGAATGAAAAACTGTTTTTT. Translated: CASSQPVGANEKLFF.

This chain joins TRBV12-3 or TRBV12-4 and TRBJ1-1; a possible D gene is TRBD1 (5 bases). The V gene lost 6 bases and the J gene lost 1 base, with 12 bases spanning the gap. The length of the CDR3 is 14 residues. The CDR3 DNA reads as TGTGCCAGCAGCAGACCTGGGACGAACACTGAAGCTTTCTTT. Translating it yields CASSRPGTNTEAFF.

The table lists this clonotype with many counts. The chain employs TRBV19 and TRBJ2-5, with a tentative D call TRBD2 (6 bases). V lost 3 bases and J 5 bases, leaving 10 bases between the germline ends. The germline gives CDR1 LNHDA, CDR2 SQIVND (reference sequence). The CDR3 loop spans 13 amino acids. The CDR3 region has the DNA TGTGCCAGTAGTATGGGGGGTAGGGAGACCCAGTACTTC. Translating gives CASSMGGRETQYF.

This clonotype was detected only a few times. V usage is TRBV10-3 and J usage is TRBJ2-7; 8 bases match TRBD2. The CDR3 totals 14 residues. The ends lost 3 bases at V and 5 bases at J; junction bases unmatched: 6. The germline V gene has CDR1 ENHRY and CDR2 SYGVKD. CDR3: CAISDRGGLNEQYF. CDR3 DNA: TGTGCCATCAGTGATCGCGGGGGGTTAAACGAGCAGTACTTC.

This clonotype occurred a few times. V gene TRBV2 combines with J gene TRBJ2-7; 9 nucleotides align to TRBD2. The germline V gene has CDR1 SNHLY and CDR2 FYNNEI. With V trimmed by 6 bases and J by 0 bases, 9 bases remained unmatched. CDR3 length equals 16 residues. The DNA of the CDR3 is TGTGCCAGCAGAATCCTAGCGGGGCCTACCTCCTACGAGCAGTACTTC. This codes for CASRILAGPTSYEQYF.

This clonotype was counted a few times. The chain has TRBV5-1 and TRBJ1-1; possible D gene TRBD1, 6 bases. The CDR3 has 13 amino acids. Trimming took off 2 bases at V and 6 bases at J, with 11 bases between the two ends. Germline V lookup: CDR1 SGHRS, CDR2 YFSETQ. CDR3 DNA: TGCGCCAGCAGCTTAACCGGGACACCTGAAGCTTTCTTT. It encodes CASSLTGTPEAFF.